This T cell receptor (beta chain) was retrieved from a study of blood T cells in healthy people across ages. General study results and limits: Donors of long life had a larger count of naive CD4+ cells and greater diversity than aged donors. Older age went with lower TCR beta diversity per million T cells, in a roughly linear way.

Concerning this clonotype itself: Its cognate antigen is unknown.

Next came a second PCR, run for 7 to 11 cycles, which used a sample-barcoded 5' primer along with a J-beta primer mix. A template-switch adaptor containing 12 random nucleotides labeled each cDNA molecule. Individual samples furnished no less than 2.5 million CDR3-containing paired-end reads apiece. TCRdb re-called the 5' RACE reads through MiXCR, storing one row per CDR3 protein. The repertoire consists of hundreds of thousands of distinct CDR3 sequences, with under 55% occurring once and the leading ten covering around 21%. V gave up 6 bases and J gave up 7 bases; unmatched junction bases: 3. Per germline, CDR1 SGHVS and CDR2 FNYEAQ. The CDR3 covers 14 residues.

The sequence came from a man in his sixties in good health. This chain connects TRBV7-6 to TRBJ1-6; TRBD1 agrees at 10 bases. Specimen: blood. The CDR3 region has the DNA TGTGCCAGCAGGGCGGGACAGGGGAATTCACCCCTCCACTTT. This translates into CASRAGQGNSPLHF.